The 6 T cell receptor beta chains listed next were all sequenced from one sample in a study of regulatory T cells in long-lasting Graves disease. Investigators prepared the TCR beta libraries by applying iRepertoire HTBI primers and Arm-PCR of CDR3 regions. Each CDR3 protein is one row after TCRdb ran MiXCR on the multiplex PCR reads. This table holds about 300,000 distinct CDR3 sequences, 18% found once. The time point denotes: newly diagnosed GD, antithyroid drugs for less than 3 months. PBMC RNA was the source of the TCR library. Source: peripheral blood mononuclear cells (PBMCs), taken at new diagnosis, from a patient treated with antithyroid drugs. Source of these receptors: a female donor with Graves disease.

This clonotype was seen a few times. V is TRBV13 and J is TRBJ2-7; 7 bases line up with TRBD2. CDR1 is PRHDT and CDR2 is FYEKMQ in the germline V gene (reference sequence). With 0 bases clipped from V and 2 bases from J, the junction kept 7 bases outside the gene matches. The CDR3 is 16 amino acids. DNA for the CDR3: TGTGCCAGCAGCTTAGGTGCTAGCGGAGGGCCCTACGAGCAGTACTTC. Amino acids: CASSLGASGGPYEQYF.

Comment on this clonotype: A single base separates this from a much larger clone, so it may be a read error. Here the CDR3 omits its conserved ending phenylalanine or tryptophan, so a read error is the likely source. The gene calls are TRBV5-4 and TRBJ1-4; TRBD1 aligns across 9 bases. The junction had 3 bases not matched to a gene; V was cut back by 0 bases and J by 6 bases. This CDR3 has 15 residues. Germline V gene data show CDR1 as SGHNT and CDR2 as YYREEE (reference sequence). CDR3 nucleotides: TGTGCCAGCAGCTTGGGTGGACAGGGGCATGAAAAACTGTTTTTG. Translated: CASSLGGQGHEKLFL.

This clonotype was found many times. The chain recombines TRBV29-1 with TRBJ2-3; TRBD2 might be the D (5 bases). The CDR3 length is 9 residues. The germline CDR1 and CDR2 sequences are SQVTM and ANQGSEA. V was clipped by 6 bases and J by 10 bases, with 8 bases between them. The CDR3 reads CSVDSPQYF. DNA for the CDR3: TGCAGCGTGGACTCCCCGCAGTATTTT.

This clonotype has a count of ten or more. DNA for the CDR3: TGCGCCAGCAGCTTGGCCGTAGGGGGCGGAGAGACCCAGTACTTC. It yields the protein CASSLAVGGGETQYF. The V call is TRBV5-1, the J call TRBJ2-5; 7 nucleotides align to TRBD1. With 0 bases clipped from V and 4 bases from J, the junction kept 6 bases outside the gene matches. The germline CDR1 and CDR2 sequences are SGHRS and YFSETQ. The CDR3 loop spans 15 amino acids.

The chain joins TRBV28 to TRBJ1-1; possible D gene TRBD1, 5 bases. Germline V gene sequence: CDR1 MDHEN, CDR2 SYDVKM. V was shortened by 3 bases and J by 7 bases, with 15 bases between the two germline ends. This CDR3 has 14 residues. The DNA of the CDR3 is TGTGCCAGCAGTTTCGGGGGTCAGGGCGATGAAGCTTTCTTT. Its protein is CASSFGGQGDEAFF.

This clonotype occurred many times. The chain employs TRBV28 and TRBJ1-1; D remains unclear. The CDR3 runs to 13 residues. Germline CDR1 reads MDHEN; CDR2 reads SYDVKM. V shed 6 bases and J shed 3 bases, with 11 bases lying between them. Here the CDR3 reads CASRLDLDTEAFF. For the CDR3, the DNA is TGTGCCAGCAGGCTGGACCTGGACACTGAAGCTTTCTTT.